This passage covers 2 T cell receptor beta chains from one sample sequenced in a study of blood T cell repertoires in COVID-19. Libraries were prepared by immunoSEQ multiplex PCR; TCRdb keeps only in-frame clonotypes and omits some of them. Here the sample spans about 200,000 clones, about four fifths being singletons. The sequencing sample was made of PBMCs or T cells enriched from blood (not recorded which). The receptor source for this set is a woman aged 45-65 years with acute COVID-19.

The chain recombines TRBV27 with TRBJ2-7; D possibly corresponds to TRBD1 (5 bases). Germline V gene sequence: CDR1 MNHEY, CDR2 SMNVEV (reference sequence). This CDR3 is built from 14 residues. V lost 5 bases and J 0 bases, leaving 11 bases between the germline ends. CDR3 sequence reads: CASSKSGYSYEQYF. The CDR3 bases are TGTGCCAGCAGTAAGTCAGGGTACTCCTACGAGCAGTACTTC.

Only one count was recorded for this clone. The V call is TRBV3-1 (or the pseudogene TRBV3-2), the J call TRBJ1-1; the D is unclear. The germline CDR1 and CDR2 sequences are LGHDT and YNNKEL (reference sequence). V was pared by 8 bases and J by 3 bases, with 10 bases between. This CDR3 is 12 amino acids long. CDR3 protein: CASAWGDTEAFF. DNA of the CDR3: TGTGCCAGCGCTTGGGGAGACACTGAAGCTTTCTTT.